A selection of T cell receptor beta chains follows, all from one sample in a study of shared clonotypes between healthy human individuals. The assay was immunoSEQ multiplex PCR, and TCRdb's table has in-frame clones only and misses some. This sample has around 690,000 clones, with about 90% found just once. The sequencing sample was made of memory CD8+ T cells from PBMCs. The source is a man aged 18 to 30 in good health. Some clones in this sample may be carry-over from other donors' samples. Each CDR3 is given with its conserved first and last residue. Fields, in order: D gene, clone size, J gene, V gene, CDR3 protein, CDR3 DNA. D genes are given only for firm matches. Clone size, where shown, is once, few, many, or a class for clones that have expanded.

NA | NA | TRBJ2-7 | TRBV7-2 | CASSPVDGPTEQYF | TGTGCCAGCAGTCCGGTGGACGGACCAACCGAGCAGTACTTC
TRBD1 | NA | TRBJ1-4 | TRBV13 | CASSLQGVGGEKLFF | TGTGCCAGCAGCCTACAGGGGGTCGGGGGTGAAAAACTGTTTTTT
TRBD2 | NA | TRBJ2-1 | TRBV7-9 | CASSLTSGAYNEQFF | TGTGCCAGCAGCTTAACCAGCGGGGCTTACAATGAGCAGTTCTTC
NA | few | TRBJ1-1 | TRBV9 | CASSSGDYTEAFF | TGTGCCAGCAGCTCGGGAGATTACACTGAAGCTTTCTTT
NA | NA | TRBJ2-2 | TRBV5-1 | CASCLGFAGELFF | TGCGCCAGCTGCTTGGGGTTCGCCGGGGAGCTGTTTTTT
NA | NA | TRBJ1-4 | TRBV27 | CASRTRLEIDRVNEKLFF | TGTGCCAGCAGAACCCGGTTAGAAATTGACCGGGTTAATGAAAAACTGTTTTTT
TRBD1 | NA | TRBJ1-2 | TRBV7-8 | CASDQRDRGPSVYGYTF | TGTGCCAGCGACCAGAGGGACAGGGGCCCCTCCGTCTATGGCTACACCTTC
NA | NA | TRBJ1-1 | TRBV28 | CASSLRAEMNTEAFF | TGTGCCAGCAGTTTAAGGGCAGAGATGAACACTGAAGCTTTCTTT
TRBD1 | NA | TRBJ1-2 | TRBV6-1 | CASSEYSPGTGGYTF | TGTGCCAGCAGTGAATACTCCCCCGGGACAGGAGGCTACACCTTC
TRBD1 | NA | TRBJ2-3 | TRBV13 | CASSQPPLGTGGTDTQYF | TGTGCCAGCAGCCAGCCCCCGTTAGGGACAGGGGGCACAGATACGCAGTATTTT
TRBD2 | NA | TRBJ2-1 | TRBV2 | CASRIGLAGVNEQFF | TGTGCCAGCAGGATCGGACTAGCGGGAGTTAATGAGCAGTTCTTC
NA | NA | TRBJ1-5 | TRBV28 | CASSFSEGNQPQHF | TGTGCCAGCAGTTTTTCCGAGGGCAATCAGCCCCAGCATTTT
NA | NA | TRBJ2-7 | TRBV4-1 | CASSQVGLSEQYF | TGCGCCAGCAGCCAAGTCGGCCTCTCCGAGCAGTACTTC
NA | NA | TRBJ2-7 | TRBV29-1 | CSVEPTDGSYEQYF | TGCAGCGTTGAACCTACGGACGGCTCCTACGAGCAGTACTTC
NA | NA | TRBJ1-5 | TRBV10-3 | CAISGQQGSNQPQHF | TGTGCCATCAGTGGGCAACAGGGAAGCAATCAGCCCCAGCATTTT
NA | once | TRBJ2-2 | TRBV29-1 | CSVVLADTGELFF | TGCAGCGTTGTACTAGCTGACACCGGGGAGCTGTTTTTT
TRBD1 | NA | TRBJ2-5 | TRBV27 | CASSYNTINRGPETQYF | TGTGCCAGCAGCTACAATACAATCAACAGGGGGCCAGAGACCCAGTACTTC
NA | NA | TRBJ2-3 | TRBV28 | CASSSDGTSTDTQYF | TGTGCCAGCAGCTCCGACGGTACTAGCACAGATACGCAGTATTTT
TRBD2 | NA | TRBJ2-1 | TRBV28 | CASSNALAGGNEQFF | TGTGCCAGCAGCAACGCTCTAGCGGGAGGCAATGAGCAGTTCTTC
TRBD2 | NA | TRBJ2-1 | TRBV27 | CASSLIGLAVYNEQFF | TGTGCCAGCAGTTTAATCGGACTAGCGGTTTACAATGAGCAGTTCTTC
NA | NA | TRBJ1-4 | TRBV28 | CASSHLTSFLLANEKLFF | TGTGCCAGCAGTCACCTTACTAGCTTCCTGCTAGCTAATGAAAAACTGTTTTTT
NA | NA | TRBJ1-1 | TRBV28 | CASSSQPPGGENTEAFF | TGTGCCAGCAGTTCCCAACCCCCCGGGGGGGAGAACACTGAAGCTTTCTTT
NA | NA | TRBJ2-1 | TRBV11-3 | CASSLRRSSYNEQFF | TGTGCCAGCAGCTTAAGGCGTAGCTCCTACAATGAGCAGTTCTTC
NA | NA | TRBJ2-5 | TRBV7-8 | CASSAPGTNLQETQYF | TGTGCCAGCAGCGCGCCCGGGACAAATTTACAAGAGACCCAGTACTTC
NA | NA | TRBJ2-7 | TRBV27 | CASSLRLLAFGGKLYEQYF | TGTGCCAGCAGTTTAAGGTTGCTAGCATTTGGGGGGAAACTTTACGAGCAGTACTTC
NA | NA | TRBJ1-1 | TRBV5-6 | CASSSGTNTEAFF | TGTGCCAGCAGCTCGGGGACGAACACTGAAGCTTTCTTT
TRBD2 | NA | TRBJ2-7 | TRBV6-5 | CASSPSGRGEQYF | TGTGCCTCTTCCCCTAGCGGGAGGGGCGAGCAGTACTTC
NA | NA | TRBJ2-7 | TRBV10-2 | CASSVKTRAYEQYF | TGCGCCAGCAGCGTCAAGACGAGGGCCTACGAGCAGTACTTC
TRBD1 | NA | TRBJ2-7 | TRBV19 | CASLPTGGNEQYF | TGTGCCAGTCTTCCGACAGGGGGCAACGAGCAGTACTTC
TRBD1 | NA | TRBJ2-5 | TRBV27 | CASGRDRGETQYF | TGTGCCAGCGGCCGGGACAGGGGAGAGACCCAGTACTTC
NA | NA | TRBJ2-1 | TRBV7-9 | CASSLGNEQFF | TGTGCCAGCAGCTTAGGAAATGAGCAGTTCTTC
NA | NA | TRBJ2-1 | TRBV7-9 | CASSLSLSVAYNEQFF | TGTGCCAGCAGCTTGTCCCTAAGCGTCGCCTACAATGAGCAGTTCTTC
NA | NA | TRBJ1-2 | TRBV6-5 | CASSPGTLVVYGYTF | TGTGCCAGCAGTCCCGGGACCTTGGTAGTATATGGCTACACCTTC
NA | NA | TRBJ2-7 | TRBV4-1 | CASSQGAAVYEQYF | TGCGCCAGCAGCCAAGGGGCAGCAGTCTACGAGCAGTACTTC
NA | NA | TRBJ1-1 | TRBV27 | CASSLGPPTEAFF | TGTGCCAGCAGTTTGGGCCCCCCCACTGAAGCTTTCTTT
TRBD2 | NA | TRBJ2-7 | TRBV10-1 | CASSESGSSYEQYF | TGCGCCAGCAGTGAAAGCGGGAGCTCCTACGAGCAGTACTTC
NA | NA | TRBJ1-2 | TRBV28 | CASSLRAVYGYTF | TGTGCCAGCAGTTTAAGAGCCGTCTACGGCTACACCTTC
TRBD2 | NA | TRBJ2-1 | TRBV27 | CASSLGGGGLNEQFF | TGTGCCAGCAGTTTAGGTGGGGGAGGGTTGAATGAGCAGTTCTTC
NA | NA | TRBJ1-1 | TRBV5-8 | CASSRDTIPALGKNTEAFF | TGTGCCAGCAGCCGCGACACTATACCGGCTTTGGGTAAGAACACTGAAGCTTTCTTT
TRBD1 | NA | TRBJ1-5 | TRBV13 | CASSPARQGVGPQHF | TGTGCCAGCAGCCCGGCAAGACAGGGGGTAGGGCCCCAGCATTTT
NA | NA | TRBJ2-1 | TRBV19 | CASTPVGDNEQFF | TGTGCCAGTACCCCTGTTGGGGACAATGAGCAGTTCTTC
TRBD2 | NA | TRBJ2-2 | TRBV6-1 | CASSSGRMSTGELFF | TGTGCCAGCAGCAGCGGGAGGATGAGCACCGGGGAGCTGTTTTTT
NA | NA | TRBJ2-5 | TRBV6-5 | CASSYLTDQETQYF | TGTGCCAGCAGTTACTTGACAGATCAAGAGACCCAGTACTTC
NA | NA | TRBJ2-2 | TRBV9 | CASHKAGTGELFF | TGTGCCAGCCACAAAGCGGGTACCGGGGAGCTGTTTTTT